Detailed here is one TCR beta chain. Its target is unknown. These data are taken from a study of T cells expressing NK-cell markers. As for the study in general: Among eight sequenced donors, seven carried HCMV seropositivity while one was seronegative. Broader study findings: Dominant NKG2C+ clonotypes in about 6 donors made up about 1.0-7.0% of CD8+ T cells. Expanded NKG2C+ T cell clones had unclear HCMV specificity.

The germline V gene encodes CDR1 SGHRS and CDR2 YFSETQ. The CDR3 extends over 16 amino acids. 5'RACE template switching with UMIs generated TCR beta cDNA. TCRdb reprocessed the 5' RACE reads; each CDR3 protein has one entry and no DNA is given. The sample's table shows approximately 440,000 distinct CDR3 sequences. The sequenced sample was blood T cells: a sorted CD56 or NKG2C T cell subset, CD4+ or CD8+ T cells, or bulk PBMC T cells (not recorded which). This receptor was taken from a woman aged 50 to 60 in good health. V usage is TRBV5-1 and J usage is TRBJ2-4; the D call from TCRdb, TRBD1, cannot be confirmed without DNA. CDR3: CASSFRDPQEGNIQYF.